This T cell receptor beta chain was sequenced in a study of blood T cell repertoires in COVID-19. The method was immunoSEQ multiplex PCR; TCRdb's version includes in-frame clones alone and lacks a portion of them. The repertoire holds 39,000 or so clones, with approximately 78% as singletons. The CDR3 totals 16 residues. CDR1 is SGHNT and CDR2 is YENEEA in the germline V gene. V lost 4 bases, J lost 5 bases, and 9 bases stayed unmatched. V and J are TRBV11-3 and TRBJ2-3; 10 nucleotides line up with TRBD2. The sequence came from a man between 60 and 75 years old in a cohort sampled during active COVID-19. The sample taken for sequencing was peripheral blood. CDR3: CASSSPGTSEEDTQYF. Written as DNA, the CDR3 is TGTGCCAGCAGCTCCCCCGGGACTAGCGAAGAAGATACGCAGTATTTT.